The 13 T cell receptor beta chains below all came from one sample that was sequenced in a study of identical twins. TCRdb independently ran MiXCR on the 5' RACE reads; one entry per CDR3 protein. The table has more than 1.5 million distinct CDR3 sequences, under 35% seen once; the top ten hold 0.27%. Sample: cord blood. The receptors come from a newborn girl in good health.

This clonotype was detected only a few times. This chain uses TRBV7-8 with TRBJ2-3, with TRBD2 matching 11 bases. The trim removed 1 base at V and 2 bases at J, leaving 17 bases unmatched. CDR1 SGHVS and CDR2 FQNEAQ come from the germline V gene. The CDR3 is 21 amino acids. CDR3 region: CASSLGLISGRADGDTDTQYF. The CDR3 DNA reads TGTGCCAGCAGCTTAGGATTGATTAGCGGGAGGGCGGACGGCGACACAGATACGCAGTATTTT.

This clonotype was counted a few times. The chain uses TRBV20-1 and TRBJ1-2, with D unclear. This CDR3 comprises 14 residues. Germline V CDR1 and CDR2: DFQATT, SNEGSKA (reference sequence). Trimming cost V 3 bases and J 8 bases, with 19 bases left between them. DNA for the CDR3: TGCAGTGCTAGTCTTGGCGGTTCCTTGGAAGGCTACACCTTC. Residues: CSASLGGSLEGYTF.

V gene TRBV6-5 combines with J gene TRBJ1-6; no clear D. V gave up 0 bases and J gave up 9 bases, with 15 bases separating them. This CDR3 is built from 16 residues. The V gene's germline CDR1 is MNHEY and CDR2 SVGAGI. DNA for the CDR3: TGTGCCAGCAGTTACTCGGCCCCCATAAGGAGTTCACCCCTCCACTTT. Amino acid sequence: CASSYSAPIRSSPLHF.

The V gene is TRBV28, the J gene TRBJ2-2; D perhaps matches TRBD1 (5 bases). The germline V gene has CDR1 MDHEN and CDR2 SYDVKM. This CDR3 has 12 amino acids. Trimming shortened V by 8 bases and J by 4 bases, and 8 bases separated the two germline ends. CDR3 in DNA: TGTGCCAGCCCCGACAGCACCGGGGAGCTGTTTTTT. This encodes CASPDSTGELFF.

The gene calls are TRBV27 and TRBJ2-1, with a possible D match to TRBD2 (5 bases). Looked up from germline, CDR1 is MNHEY and CDR2 is SMNVEV (reference sequence). Trimming removed 1 base from V and 6 bases from J, with 10 bases in between. CDR3 length: 14 amino acids. CDR3 amino acids: CASSLYRLANEQFF. In DNA form, the CDR3 reads TGTGCCAGCAGTTTATACCGCCTAGCCAATGAGCAGTTCTTC.

As concerns this clonotype: One junction end does not reproduce the germline sequence, and a read error may be involved. The gene calls are TRBV28 and TRBJ2-3, with D possibly matching TRBD1 (5 bases). CDR3 size: 14 residues. Germline-derived CDR1 and CDR2 are MDHEN and SYDVKM. The CDR3 nucleotides read TGTGCCAGCAGTTTACTAGGCCCCACAGGTACGCAGTATTTT. The encoded protein is CASSLLGPTGTQYF.

This clonotype appeared a few times. The V gene is TRBV20-1, the J gene TRBJ2-7, with D tentatively TRBD2 (7 bases). The CDR3 loop spans 16 amino acids. Germline-derived CDR1 and CDR2 are DFQATT and SNEGSKA (reference sequence). V shed 5 bases and J shed 4 bases, with 24 bases lying between them. The CDR3 coding sequence is TGCAGTGCTGGGCGGGGGCCTCCACCTTACCCGTACGAGCAGTACTTC. Protein sequence: CSAGRGPPPYPYEQYF.

Points on this clonotype: One end of the junction varies from germline; a read error may be responsible. The chain couples TRBV18 to TRBJ2-1; D unclear. The CDR3 has 13 amino acids. Germline V gene lookup returns CDR1 KGHSH and CDR2 LQKENI. The CDR3: CANSVQPNNEQFF. CDR3 nucleotides: TGTGCCAACTCAGTACAGCCCAACAATGAGCAGTTCTTC.

This clonotype was counted at least ten times. The chain couples TRBV11-2 to TRBJ2-1; 10 bases align to TRBD2. With V trimmed by 0 bases and J by 0 bases, 2 bases remained unmatched. The CDR3 is 17 residues long. The V gene's germline CDR1 is SGHAT and CDR2 FQNNGV. The chain's CDR3 is CASSLEASGSSYNEQFF. The CDR3 region has the DNA TGTGCCAGCAGCTTAGAGGCTAGCGGGAGCTCCTACAATGAGCAGTTCTTC.

This clonotype was counted a single time. The rearrangement joins TRBV30 to TRBJ2-2; D unclear. V was trimmed by 0 bases and J by 4 bases, leaving 9 bases between them. CDR1 GTSNPN and CDR2 SVGIG come from the germline V gene (reference sequence). This CDR3 spans 14 amino acids. For the CDR3, the DNA is TGTGCCTGGAGTGTATCTCTTGGCACCGGGGAGCTGTTTTTT. This translates into CAWSVSLGTGELFF.

This clonotype was seen ten or more times. The V call is TRBV27, the J call TRBJ2-7, with D unclear. The CDR3 is made up of 17 amino acids. Germline V CDR1 and CDR2: MNHEY, SMNVEV (reference sequence). Trimming left V 2 bases short and J 0 bases short, with 17 bases between. The CDR3 is CASSLSHPTLTSYEQYF. CDR3 coding DNA: TGTGCCAGCAGTTTAAGCCACCCTACCCTGACCTCCTACGAGCAGTACTTC.

This clonotype showed up many times. This chain joins TRBV5-1 and TRBJ2-1; D perhaps matches TRBD2 (5 bases). CDR3 length: 12 residues. Germline CDR1 and CDR2: SGHRS and YFSETQ. V was pared by 4 bases and J by 8 bases, with 10 bases between. The CDR3 region is CASSHRGDEQFF. DNA for the CDR3: TGCGCCAGCAGCCATCGGGGAGATGAGCAGTTCTTC. Using reference TRBV5-1 and TRBJ2-1 for the parts outside the CDR3, the full variable domain is KAGVTQTPRYLIKTRGQQVTLSCSPISGHRSVSWYQQTPGQGLQFLFEYFSETQRNKGNFPGRFSGRQFSNSRSEMNVSTLELGDSALYLCASSHRGDEQFFGPGTRLTVL.

Comments on this clonotype: A much larger clonotype is one base distant, so this may be a read error. This sequence joins TRBV12-3 or TRBV12-4 and TRBJ1-5, with no clear D. The CDR3 runs 13 residues. V dropped 4 bases and J dropped 4 bases, with 8 bases sitting between them. CDR3 DNA sequence: TGTGCCAGCAGTTGGAATCGTAATCAGCCCCAGCATTTT. Translating it yields CASSWNRNQPQHF.